The 13 T cell receptor beta chains reported below all come from one sample, sequenced in a study of molecular identifiers for immune sequencing clone quantification. TCRdb ran MiXCR on the PCR reads and lists one entry per CDR3 protein. Counted here are 350,000 or so distinct CDR3 sequences, 20% to 25% occurring once; the ten biggest clones make up 0.81%. The sample taken for sequencing was naive CD8+ T cells from blood, with Jurkat cell RNA spiked in. Subset: FACS-sorted CD8+CD4-CCR7+CD45RA+ naive T cells. Source of these receptors: a human donor in good health. Some libraries in this study had Jurkat cell RNA spiked in.

A few counts support this clonotype. The rearrangement uses TRBV27 and TRBJ1-2, with TRBD1 matching over 12 bases. This CDR3 comprises 13 residues. Losses at the gene ends were 10 bases for V and 2 bases for J; bases not matched to a gene: 2. Germline assignment: CDR1 MNHEY and CDR2 SMNVEV (reference sequence). DNA for the CDR3: TGTGCCACCGGGACAGGGGGCAACTATGGCTACACCTTC. Translating gives CATGTGGNYGYTF.

In regard to this clonotype: Given a much more abundant clone one base away, this may be a read error. The V call is TRBV5-6, the J call TRBJ2-7; 10 positions agree with TRBD1. The V segment lost 1 base and the J segment 6 bases; nucleotides outside the gene matches: 13. The CDR3 covers 17 residues. The germline gives CDR1 SGHDT, CDR2 YYEEEE. CDR3 region: CASSLKTGTGVFGEQYF. The CDR3 region has the DNA TGTGCCAGCAGCTTGAAAACCGGGACAGGGGTCTTCGGCGAGCAGTACTTC.

About this clonotype itself: Possible read error: a much larger clone is one base away. This sequence joins TRBV6-2 or TRBV6-3 and TRBJ2-7; D is possibly TRBD2 (6 bases). V gave up 5 bases and J gave up 2 bases, with 13 bases separating them. Germline loops: CDR1 MNHEY, CDR2 SVGEGT. The CDR3 loop spans 14 amino acids. The CDR3 sequence: CASSKAGTAYEQYF. The CDR3 nucleotides read TGTGCCAGCAGTAAAGCCGGGACTGCCTACGAGCAGTACTTC.

Turning to this clonotype: Possible read error: a much larger clone is one base away. The chain employs TRBV27 and TRBJ2-1; D is unclear. This CDR3 comprises 15 residues. V lost 5 bases, J lost 0 bases, and 11 bases lay in between. Germline CDR1 is MNHEY and CDR2 is SMNVEV (reference sequence). The CDR3 bases are TGTGCCAGCAGTATTGGCGTGATCTCCTACAATGAGCAGTTCTTC. As protein: CASSIGVISYNEQFF.

This clonotype was counted many times. The V gene is TRBV11-3, the J gene TRBJ2-1, with D uncertain. V was trimmed by 4 bases and J by 10 bases, leaving 20 bases between them. CDR1 is SGHNT, CDR2 YENEEA, per germline. The CDR3 sequence is 15 residues long. DNA for the CDR3: TGTGCCAGCAGCTCCCCCCTGACGAACCAAGGAGAGCAGTTCTTC. It encodes CASSSPLTNQGEQFF.

This clonotype came up many times. The chain carries TRBV12-3 or TRBV12-4 and TRBJ2-5; the D is unclear. This CDR3 comprises 14 residues. V shed 5 bases and J shed 3 bases, with 13 bases lying between them. In DNA form, the CDR3 reads TGTGCCAGCAGTCCCCCTGCGCCTGAAGAGACCCAGTACTTC. Residues: CASSPPAPEETQYF.

Only a few counts were recorded for this clonotype. The chain combines TRBV11-2 with TRBJ2-2; D ambiguous. V was trimmed by 1 base and J by 2 bases, leaving 8 bases between them. Germline V CDR1 and CDR2: SGHAT, FQNNGV. This CDR3 has 15 amino acids. The CDR3 here is CASSLVFGNTGELFF. The DNA of the CDR3 is TGTGCCAGCAGCTTAGTTTTCGGAAACACCGGGGAGCTGTTTTTT.

To note about this clonotype: Since a much larger clone is just one base distant, this may be a read error. This sequence joins TRBV7-2 and TRBJ2-1; 7 bases match TRBD2. Germline lookup yields CDR1 SGHTA and CDR2 FQGNSA. This CDR3 is 19 amino acids long. The V gene end was trimmed by 5 bases and the J gene end by 0 bases; junction bases not matched to a gene: 16. This CDR3 reads CASSPKGDLAVSSYNEQFF. CDR3 in DNA: TGTGCCAGCAGCCCGAAAGGGGATCTAGCGGTGAGCTCCTACAATGAGCAGTTCTTC.

CDR3 sequence (DNA): TGTGCCAGCAGCCAAGACAGCCTCACAGATACGCAGTATTTT. This encodes CASSQDSLTDTQYF. This rearrangement joins TRBV4-2 to TRBJ2-3; D unclear. Germline assignment: CDR1 LGHNA and CDR2 YNFKEQ. Trimming cost V 0 bases and J 2 bases, with 6 bases left between them. The CDR3 loop spans 14 amino acids.

Regarding this clonotype: A read error may explain this, as a much larger clone is one base away. The V and J genes are TRBV11-2 and TRBJ1-1; TRBD1 might be the D (6 bases). The germline V gene has CDR1 SGHAT and CDR2 FQNNGV. This CDR3 contains 15 residues. The CDR3 DNA follows: TGTGCCAGCAGCTTAGATATGGCAGGGGAGACTGAAGCTCTCTTT. Amino acids: CASSLDMAGETEALF.

The sample holds a few counts of this clonotype. V is TRBV5-4 and J is TRBJ2-7, with 11 bases identical to TRBD2. Germline V CDR1 and CDR2: SGHNT, YYREEE (reference sequence). The CDR3 has 16 residues. The junction had 13 bases not matched to a gene; V was cut back by 4 bases and J by 7 bases. CDR3 DNA sequence: TGTGCCAGCAGCGAACGACTAGCGGGGAGTTTCGGGGAGCAGTACTTC. It is translated as CASSERLAGSFGEQYF.

This clonotype was seen a few times. The genes are TRBV12-3 or TRBV12-4 and TRBJ2-7; possible D gene TRBD2, 5 bases. Trimming removed 1 base from V and 13 bases from J, with 17 bases in between. The CDR3 extends over 13 amino acids. The CDR3 DNA sequence: TGTGCCAGCAGTTTAGAGGCAAGAGGACTTCAATACTTC. It yields the protein CASSLEARGLQYF.

Worth noting for this clonotype: A much larger clonotype is one base distant, so this may be a read error. It is likely a read error, because the conserved phenylalanine at the end of the CDR3 is missing. The CDR3 DNA reads TGTGCCAGCAGCTTACGGGGGGCGCCTGAGCAGTACATC. Residues: CASSLRGAPEQYI. This sequence joins TRBV5-6 and TRBJ2-7, with D maybe TRBD2 (7 bases). Trimming stripped 2 bases from V and 7 bases from J, with 13 bases between. CDR3 size: 13 residues. Germline V CDR1 and CDR2: SGHDT, YYEEEE.